Listed below are T cell receptor beta chains from one sample, sequenced in a study of blood T cell repertoires in COVID-19. Profiling relied on immunoSEQ multiplex PCR, and the TCRdb table lists in-frame clones only, not all of them. The table records 210,000 or so clones, almost 85% of them present only once. The sample consisted of peripheral blood. The receptor set was obtained from a woman aged 50 to 60 with active or convalescent COVID-19. CDR3s include the opening cysteine and the closing phenylalanine or tryptophan. The D gene is left open where the match is weak.

>TRBD1|TRBJ1-1|TRBV6-5
CASSYAQGVSNTEAFF
>.|TRBJ1-6|TRBV12-5
CITGFSPLHF
>TRBD1|TRBJ1-2|TRBV19
CASSMPADRVKGYTF
>TRBD2|TRBJ2-1|TRBV19
CASTRRREYNEQFF
>.|TRBJ1-5|TRBV21-1
CASSRRQSPTNQPQHF
>TRBD2|TRBJ2-5|TRBV19
CASSTTSGRDGTQYF
>.|TRBJ1-2|TRBV6-5
CATEQNYGYTF
>TRBD2|TRBJ2-3|TRBV6-2/TRBV6-3
CASSGTSPLGTQYF
>.|TRBJ2-3|TRBV7-2
CASSLWGEGPDTQYF
>TRBD1|TRBJ1-1|TRBV5-1
CATRTGGVETEAFF
>.|TRBJ1-2|TRBV28
CASSLGLLYGYTF
>.|TRBJ2-1|TRBV20-1
CSASSRLTLNEQFF
>.|TRBJ2-5|TRBV6-5
CASSYGRDSETQYF
>.|TRBJ1-5|TRBV4-1
CASSRLSGQPQHF
>TRBD1|TRBJ1-1|TRBV18
CASSPQGAANTEAFF
>.|TRBJ1-2|TRBV19
CASMGQGQYGYTF
>.|TRBJ1-2|TRBV6-5
CASSSRFYGYTF
>TRBD1|TRBJ1-3|TRBV29-1
CSVELTGAGNTIYF
>.|TRBJ2-2|TRBV11-2
CASSLEQVAGELFF
>TRBD2|TRBJ2-3|TRBV2
CASRLSSGGLTDTQYF
>.|TRBJ1-4|TRBV28
CASNTRRVSEKLFF
>TRBD2|TRBJ2-3|TRBV9
CASSDGGASTDTQYF
>TRBD1|TRBJ2-2|TRBV2
CASRVPGQYTGELFF
>TRBD2|TRBJ2-1|TRBV9
CASSVLAASYNEQFF
>TRBD1|TRBJ1-1|TRBV11-2
CASSSPQGANSEAFF
>TRBD1|TRBJ1-6|TRBV5-1
CASVQNPQGAGYNSPLHF
>TRBD1|TRBJ1-4|TRBV9
CASSARDRTNEKLFF
>.|TRBJ2-2|TRBV2
CASSVGGQLNTGELFF
>TRBD1|TRBJ2-7|TRBV29-1
CSVRRGQGAYEQYF
>.|TRBJ1-2|TRBV9
CASSVGQSPYGYTF
>TRBD1|TRBJ2-2|TRBV5-1
CASWGQGTGELFF
>TRBD2|TRBJ2-5|TRBV11-2
CASSLRPSGGLETQYF
>TRBD2|TRBJ2-5|TRBV10-3
CAISHGTSWRETQYF
>.|TRBJ1-2|TRBV19
CASSPPLGNRYGYTF
>TRBD1|TRBJ2-2|TRBV7-9
CASSSGGSTGELFF
>.|TRBJ1-1|TRBV6-6
CASEGRGDTEAFF
>.|TRBJ1-5|TRBV19
CASSINNIQPQHF
>TRBD2|TRBJ2-3|TRBV4-1
CASSQVGTSWNTDTQYF
>TRBD2|TRBJ2-3|TRBV10-3
CAISESGGLAGSDTQYF
>TRBD1|TRBJ1-5|TRBV19
CASSIGTGNQPQHF
>.|TRBJ2-7|TRBV24-1
CATSDFPPGVYYEQYF
>.|TRBJ1-2|TRBV28
CASSLAPRGYTF
>.|TRBJ1-1|TRBV28
CASVTMNTEAFF
>TRBD1|TRBJ1-2|TRBV19
CASSKYPDRANGYTF